This T cell receptor (beta chain) was captured in a study of blood T cell repertoires in COVID-19. At the level of the study: Sites in the United States, Italy and Spain provided acute and convalescent COVID-19 samples. PBMCs, B-cell-depleted T cells, or T cells were the source of the cDNA or gDNA that made up the material.

The CDR3 is 15 amino acids. The ends lost 3 bases at V and 7 bases at J; junction bases unmatched: 9. Per germline, CDR1 MGHRA and CDR2 YSYEKL. Original processing notes: From reference gene primer amplification, estimates of nucleated cell counts were derived. Repertoires were generated with immunoSEQ multiplex PCR, while TCRdb's copy carries only in-frame clones and drops some. That table supplies the V and J calls and clone size; D and trimming were determined from the DNA. The sample contains under 200,000 clones, approximately 89% of which appear only once. The chain has TRBV4-1 and TRBJ2-1; TRBD2 matches at 7 bases. This receptor was obtained from a man aged 35-49 years with active or convalescent COVID-19. The specimen was peripheral blood. The CDR3 loop is CASSQAGRGKNEQFF. The CDR3 DNA reads TGCGCCAGCAGCCAGGCGGGGAGGGGTAAAAATGAGCAGTTCTTC.